This T cell receptor (beta chain) was recorded in a study of shared clonotypes between healthy human individuals. This clone was found once. The antigen is not known. The same CDR3 arises from other DNA sequences in this sample as well. Assay: immunoSEQ multiplex PCR; the TCRdb copy retains only in-frame clones and omits some. The sample holds around 1.5 million clones, approximately 98% seen once. The study's findings and limits: Clonotypes shared by all four sorted-subset donors had higher generation probabilities than non-shared clonotypes. With four donors compared, approximately 5% of naive CD4 clonotypes were shared. Owing to a small donor count, the genetic and exposure-history diversity represented was limited.

The clonotype comes from a man aged 25-45 years in good health. Sequencing input: naive CD4+ T cells sorted from blood. Sample subset: CD45RA+ positively selected.

CDR3 sequence reads: CASSLSSYEQYF. DNA of the CDR3: TGTGCCAGCAGCTTGTCCAGCTACGAGCAGTACTTC. J is TRBJ2-7 and V is TRBV5-5, with D unclear. The germline CDR1 and CDR2 sequences are SGHKS and YYEKEE (reference sequence). Trimming removed 1 base from V and 3 bases from J, with 5 bases in between. The CDR3 contains 12 residues. Filled out from reference TRBV5-5 and TRBJ2-7, the complete variable domain reads DAGVTQSPTHLIKTRGQQVTLRCSPISGHKSVSWYQQVLGQGPQFIFQYYEKEERGRGNFPDRFSARQFPNYSSELNVNALLLGDSALYLCASSLSSYEQYFGPGTRLTVT.